This T cell receptor (beta chain) was found in a study of shared clonotypes between healthy human individuals. Replicate sorted-subset PCRs were loaded with around 210 ng DNA, approximately 31,000 T cell genomes. The data were produced by immunoSEQ multiplex PCR, yet TCRdb's version contains in-frame clones alone and is incomplete. The repertoire holds approximately 120,000 clones, with around 65% as singletons. This clone appeared many times. This CDR3 contains 15 residues. V lost 0 bases, J lost 5 bases, and 11 bases lay in between. CDR1 is GTSNPN, CDR2 SVGIG, per germline (reference sequence). The sequencing sample was made of memory CD8+ T cells sorted from blood. This sample's subset: CD45RO+ cells pooled with CCR7-negative TemRA cells. The clonotype comes from a woman aged 25 to 39 in good health. The chain couples TRBV30 to TRBJ1-6, with unresolved D. This chain's CDR3 is CAWSVIGSDNSPLHF. Written as DNA, the CDR3 is TGTGCCTGGAGTGTAATTGGAAGCGATAATTCACCCCTCCACTTT.